Each of the 28 T cell receptor beta chains below was sequenced from the same sample in a study of T cells in Graves' hyperthyroidism and ophthalmopathy (dated 2019 in TCRdb). The protocol used for the library was multiplex PCR. The reads were generated on an Illumina HiSeq 2000. The TCR beta CDR3 regions were amplified from RNA transcripts. The TCR CDR3 was subjected to a first round of RT-PCR using the HTBI primer set and the Qiagen OneStep RT-PCR kit. Using fastp trimming at Q25 and MiXCR clonotype assembly, TCRdb reanalyzed the public sequencing data and kept in-frame beta chains. Every CDR3 protein is listed once, alongside the most common genes and DNA of its rows. The sample table contains about 300,000 distinct CDR3 sequences; only one count was recorded for about 15% of them. The top ten clones comprise around a third of the sample. Sequenced material: blood. Every receptor here comes from a young man with Graves' hyperthyroidism.

This clonotype was seen many times. V gene TRBV20-1 combines with J gene TRBJ2-3; the match to TRBD2 covers 8 bases. The V gene's germline CDR1 is DFQATT and CDR2 SNEGSKA (reference sequence). The J segment lost 4 bases and the V segment lost 3 bases, leaving 12 bases of the junction unmatched. The CDR3 totals 16 residues. CDR3 in amino acids: CSASGLAVTGADTQYF. CDR3 DNA: TGCAGTGCTAGCGGACTAGCCGTTACCGGGGCAGATACGCAGTATTTT.

Many counts were recorded for this clonotype. The rearrangement joins TRBV12-3 or TRBV12-4 to TRBJ2-1, with 10 bases that match TRBD2. V lost 6 bases to trimming and J lost 4 bases; unmatched junction nucleotides: 6. The CDR3 covers 15 residues. DNA for the CDR3: TGTGCCAGCAGCCCTACTAGCGGGGCATACAATGAGCAGTTCTTC. Encoded protein: CASSPTSGAYNEQFF.

This clonotype was counted many times. The CDR3: CASRIQGADYGYTF. As DNA, the CDR3 is TGTGCCAGCAGAATACAGGGGGCGGACTATGGCTACACCTTC. The rearrangement uses TRBV2 and TRBJ1-2, with 9 bases fitting TRBD1. This CDR3 is 14 amino acids long. Trimming at V came to 6 bases and at J to 3 bases, leaving 5 bases not matched to a gene. Germline values: CDR1 SNHLY, CDR2 FYNNEI.

As concerns this clonotype: At one of its ends the junction is not consistent with the germline gene, which may arise from a read error. The rearrangement links TRBV2 to TRBJ1-6; D uncertain. The CDR3 is made up of 14 amino acids. Germline V CDR1 and CDR2: SNHLY, FYNNEI. The CDR3, as DNA: TGTGCCAGCAGTGAAATCACCGCTGATTCACCCCCCCACTTT. It codes for CASSEITADSPPHF. Full variable domain (remainder filled in from reference TRBV2 and TRBJ1-6): EPEVTQTPSHQVTQMGQEVILRCVPISNHLYFYWYRQILGQKVEFLVSFYNNEISEKSEIFDDQFSVERPDGSNFTLKIRSTKLEDSAMYFCASSEITADSPPHFGNGTRLTVT.

In this sample, this clonotype turned up a few times. V gene TRBV19 combines with J gene TRBJ1-2; 11 bases are shared with TRBD1. Trimming removed 3 bases from V and 6 bases from J; junction bases left unmatched: 12. CDR1 and CDR2 from the germline V gene are LNHDA and SQIVND (reference sequence). The CDR3 totals 17 residues. The CDR3 region is CASSMGARTGGLDGYTF. In DNA, the CDR3 is TGTGCCAGTAGTATGGGAGCTCGGACAGGGGGCCTCGATGGCTACACCTTC.

Details on this clonotype: A much larger clone differs by one base, so this may be a read error. The V call is TRBV20-1, the J call TRBJ2-1; D might be TRBD2 (6 bases). Germline CDR1 and CDR2: DFQATT and SNEGSKA (reference sequence). The CDR3 contains 14 residues. CDR3 region: CSAQASVSHNEQFF. The CDR3 DNA sequence: TGCAGTGCTCAGGCTAGCGTCTCCCACAATGAGCAGTTCTTC.

This clonotype was seen ten or more times. A much larger clone differs by one base, so this may be a read error. This chain connects TRBV20-1 to TRBJ1-1; D ambiguous. The CDR3 has 14 residues. V was trimmed by 0 bases and J by 1 base, leaving 9 bases between them. Germline loops: CDR1 DFQATT, CDR2 SNEGSKA (reference sequence). This chain's CDR3 is CSARDRGPNTEAFF. In DNA, the CDR3 is TGCAGTGCTAGAGATCGGGGTCCGAACACTGAAGCTTTCTTT.

This chain joins TRBV5-4 and TRBJ1-2, with TRBD1 matching over 8 bases. V lost 9 bases, J lost 0 bases, and 7 bases stayed unmatched. This CDR3 region has 14 residues. Looked up from germline, CDR1 is SGHNT and CDR2 is YYREEE (reference sequence). CDR3 region: CATRQGAANYGYTF. CDR3 DNA: TGTGCCACCCGGCAGGGGGCGGCTAACTATGGCTACACCTTC.

CDR3 region: CASSWVWSYQYNEQFF. CDR3 DNA sequence: TGTGCCAGCAGTTGGGTCTGGAGTTACCAGTACAATGAGCAGTTCTTC. The genes are TRBV28 and TRBJ2-1; D remains unclear. V shed 4 bases and J shed 4 bases, with 17 bases lying between them. The length of the CDR3 is 16 residues. The V gene's germline CDR1 is MDHEN and CDR2 SYDVKM. The entire variable domain, with the rest obtained from reference TRBV28 and TRBJ2-1, is as follows: DVKVTQSSRYLVKRTGEKVFLECVQDMDHENMFWYRQDPGLGLRLIYFSYDVKMKEKGDIPEGYSVSREKKERFSLILESASTNQTSMYLCASSWVWSYQYNEQFFGPGTRLTVL.

The gene calls are TRBV20-1 and TRBJ1-1; TRBD1 is a possible D gene (6 bases). V lost 1 base, J lost 8 bases, and 23 bases lay in between. This CDR3 spans 16 amino acids. Per germline, CDR1 DFQATT and CDR2 SNEGSKA (reference sequence). The CDR3 nucleotides read TGCAGTGCTAGAGGCGAGCGGGGCCAGGGGAATCTCGAAGCTTTCTTT. Translated, it gives CSARGERGQGNLEAFF.

This clonotype was recorded many times. The gene calls are TRBV2 and TRBJ2-7, with 13 bases aligning to TRBD2. Per the germline V gene, CDR1 is SNHLY and CDR2 is FYNNEI. V lost 7 bases to trimming and J lost 2 bases; unmatched junction nucleotides: 5. There are 15 residues in the CDR3. CDR3 loop: CASNQLAGGTYEQYF. The CDR3 DNA sequence: TGTGCCAGCAACCAACTAGCGGGAGGGACCTACGAGCAGTACTTC.

In the case of this clonotype: A much larger clone is a single base away; this may be a read error. The V call is TRBV20-1, the J call TRBJ2-3; 12 nucleotides match TRBD2. J gave up 5 bases and V 3 bases, and 9 bases lay outside the gene matches. CDR3 length equals 16 residues. The germline V gene encodes CDR1 DFQATT and CDR2 SNEGSKA (reference sequence). The CDR3 region is CSASGASGRAQDTQYF. As DNA, the CDR3 is TGCAGTGCTAGCGGGGCTAGCGGGAGGGCCCAAGATACGCAGTATTTT.

Many counts were recorded for this clonotype. The chain links TRBV30 to TRBJ1-1; the D gene is possibly TRBD1 (6 bases). V shed 3 bases and J shed 6 bases, with 8 bases lying between them. Germline CDR1 GTSNPN, CDR2 SVGIG (reference sequence). The CDR3 has 11 amino acids. The CDR3 loop reads CAWSQGSEAFF. DNA of the CDR3: TGTGCCTGGAGCCAGGGGTCTGAAGCTTTCTTT.

This clonotype was seen ten or more times. The V call is TRBV11-1, the J call TRBJ1-1, with 8 bases that match TRBD1. With V trimmed by 4 bases and J by 3 bases, 7 bases remained unmatched. This CDR3 region has 15 residues. Per the germline V gene, CDR1 is SGHAT and CDR2 is FQDESV (reference sequence). The CDR3 nucleotides are TGTGCCAGCAGCTCACGGGACAGGTCGGACACTGAAGCTTTCTTT. Translation gives CASSSRDRSDTEAFF.

This clonotype occurred many times. The chain has TRBV7-2 and TRBJ2-3, with unresolved D. The CDR3 has 12 residues. Per the germline V gene, CDR1 is SGHTA and CDR2 is FQGNSA. V lost 3 bases, J lost 8 bases, and 9 bases lay in between. The CDR3 DNA reads TGTGCCAGCAGCTTGGCTGTCGGTACGCAGTATTTT. It codes for CASSLAVGTQYF.

There are many counts of this clonotype. The chain uses TRBV3-1 and TRBJ2-1; TRBD2 might be the D (5 bases). V dropped 4 bases and J dropped 0 bases, with 10 bases sitting between them. This CDR3 contains 15 residues. Germline values: CDR1 LGHDT, CDR2 YNNKEL (reference sequence). The CDR3 protein is CASSLLRASYNEQFF. The DNA for the CDR3 is TGTGCCAGCAGCCTCTTGAGGGCCTCCTACAATGAGCAGTTCTTC.

In this sample, this clonotype turned up many times. The V call is TRBV20-1, the J call TRBJ2-7; D unclear. The CDR3 covers 14 residues. Per germline, CDR1 DFQATT and CDR2 SNEGSKA (reference sequence). V was pared by 2 bases and J by 1 base, with 12 bases between. The CDR3 nucleotides are TGCAGTGCTAGAATAGGCTCACGATCCTACGAGCAGTACTTC. Protein: CSARIGSRSYEQYF.

This clonotype was counted ten times or more. V gene TRBV30 combines with J gene TRBJ2-1; D possibly uses TRBD1 or TRBD2 (5 bases each). V gave up 4 bases and J gave up 4 bases, with 17 bases separating them. The length of the CDR3 is 15 residues. CDR1 and CDR2 from the germline V gene are GTSNPN and SVGIG (reference sequence). As DNA, the CDR3 is TGTGCCTGGACCCCCCAGGGAGCGGAGTACAATGAGCAGTTCTTC. Its translation is CAWTPQGAEYNEQFF.

The rearrangement joins TRBV11-2 to TRBJ2-3; 11 bases map to TRBD2. Germline CDR1 and CDR2: SGHAT and FQNNGV. CDR3 length equals 16 residues. After removal of 7 bases from V and 8 bases from J, the junction contained 14 bases not matched to a gene. For the CDR3, the DNA is TGTGCCAGCACCGGAGGGCTAGCGGGGGGATCGGCTACGCAGTATTTT. Its translation: CASTGGLAGGSATQYF.

The chain has TRBV25-1 and TRBJ2-1; D may be TRBD1 (5 bases). V was cut by 3 bases and J by 7 bases, with 7 bases left in between. This CDR3 region has 12 residues. Per germline, CDR1 MGHDK and CDR2 SYGVNS. The CDR3 sequence: CASSEKGNEQFF. CDR3 sequence (DNA): TGTGCCAGCAGTGAGAAGGGGAATGAGCAGTTCTTC.

Ten or more counts support this clonotype. The chain couples TRBV20-1 to TRBJ1-1; perhaps TRBD1 as D (5 bases). V lost 3 bases and J 2 bases, leaving 10 bases between the germline ends. CDR3 length equals 13 residues. Germline CDR1 is DFQATT and CDR2 is SNEGSKA (reference sequence). The CDR3 protein is CSASGGGNTEAFF. The DNA for the CDR3 is TGCAGTGCTAGTGGGGGGGGTAACACTGAAGCTTTCTTT.

This clonotype showed up many times. J is TRBJ2-2 and V is TRBV3-1; perhaps TRBD1 as D (5 bases). The V end was cut by 1 base, the J end by 6 bases, with 12 bases between. Germline CDR1 is LGHDT and CDR2 is YNNKEL (reference sequence). This CDR3 has 15 amino acids. The CDR3, as DNA: TGTGCCAGCAGCCAAGTGTCACAGGCACCCGGGGAGCTGTTTTTT. Its protein product is CASSQVSQAPGELFF.

In this sample, this clonotype turned up many times. The V and J genes are TRBV30 and TRBJ2-1; perhaps TRBD1 as D (7 bases). V was cut by 8 bases and J by 4 bases, with 15 bases left in between. Germline lookup yields CDR1 GTSNPN and CDR2 SVGIG (reference sequence). This CDR3 has 13 amino acids. The CDR3 coding sequence is TGTGCCGGGGCAGGGGGACTTTACAATGAGCAGTTCTTC. It codes for CAGAGGLYNEQFF.

In this sample, this clonotype turned up a few times. The CDR3 sequence is CSAEGLAVNEQFF. In DNA, the CDR3 is TGCAGTGCCGAGGGACTAGCGGTGAATGAGCAGTTCTTC. This rearrangement joins TRBV20-1 to TRBJ2-1, with 11 nucleotides matching TRBD2. J was trimmed by 7 bases and V by 6 bases; bases with no gene match: 5. CDR1 and CDR2 from the germline V gene are DFQATT and SNEGSKA (reference sequence). The CDR3 totals 13 residues.

This clonotype was counted many times. V gene TRBV29-1 combines with J gene TRBJ2-5; D may be TRBD2 (5 bases). V shed 2 bases and J shed 2 bases, with 15 bases lying between them. The CDR3 runs 15 residues. The germline V gene encodes CDR1 SQVTM and CDR2 ANQGSEA. The CDR3 bases are TGCAGCGTTGAACCAACCCCGGGGTTTCAAGAGACCCAGTACTTC. It encodes CSVEPTPGFQETQYF.

At least ten counts were recorded for this clonotype. The V and J genes are TRBV2 and TRBJ2-5, with 9 bases that match TRBD2. This CDR3 has 13 residues. The V and J ends lost 4 bases and 5 bases, in that order; junction bases with no gene match: 2. CDR1 and CDR2 (germline): SNHLY, FYNNEI. CDR3 in amino acids: CASSGGLAETQYF. The DNA for the CDR3 is TGTGCCAGCAGTGGCGGACTAGCGGAGACCCAGTACTTC.

This clonotype was seen repeatedly, ten times or more. The CDR3 loop reads CASRRQGAPGDTEAFF. The CDR3 DNA follows: TGTGCCAGCAGGCGACAGGGGGCGCCGGGGGACACTGAAGCTTTCTTT. The chain is built from TRBV7-2 and TRBJ1-1; 10 nucleotides match TRBD1. The germline V gene has CDR1 SGHTA and CDR2 FQGNSA. Unmatched junction bases numbered 10, after V lost 6 bases and J lost 3 bases. This CDR3 is 16 amino acids long.

This clonotype has a count of ten or more. The rearrangement uses TRBV29-1 and TRBJ2-3; maybe TRBD1 (6 bases). CDR3 length: 12 residues. Germline CDR1 reads SQVTM; CDR2 reads ANQGSEA. V was pared by 7 bases and J by 0 bases, with 8 bases between. Here the CDR3 reads CSGQASTDTQYF. The DNA for the CDR3 is TGCAGCGGACAGGCTAGCACAGATACGCAGTATTTT.